This T cell receptor (beta chain) was sequenced in a study of regulatory T cells in long-lasting Graves disease. The CDR3 covers 12 residues. The germline V and J ends were trimmed by 6 bases and 3 bases, with 11 bases remaining between them. Germline values: CDR1 DFQATT, CDR2 SNEGSKA (reference sequence). Construction of the TCR beta libraries employed iRepertoire HTBI primers in conjunction with Arm-PCR of CDR3 regions. TCRdb ran MiXCR on the multiplex PCR reads and lists one entry per CDR3 protein. The sample carries hundreds of thousands of distinct CDR3 sequences, around 15% recorded once. Time point described: newly diagnosed GD, antithyroid drugs for less than 3 months. Extracted PBMC RNA gave rise to the TCR library. This clonotype was seen repeatedly, ten times or more. This sample was also put to use in a study of T cells in Graves' hyperthyroidism and ophthalmopathy. This second report adds: No ophthalmopathy progression within 18 months constituted stable Graves' hyperthyroidism. Initially, a first-round RT-PCR of the TCR CDR3 employed the HTBI primer set.

The TCR comes from a woman aged 25-40 years with Graves disease. The chain recombines TRBV20-1 with TRBJ1-1; D uncertain. Sequencing was performed on peripheral blood mononuclear cells (PBMCs), taken at new diagnosis, from a patient treated with antithyroid drugs. The CDR3 region is CSAGHSYTEAFF. CDR3 nucleotides: TGCAGTGCCGGCCACAGTTACACTGAAGCTTTCTTT.